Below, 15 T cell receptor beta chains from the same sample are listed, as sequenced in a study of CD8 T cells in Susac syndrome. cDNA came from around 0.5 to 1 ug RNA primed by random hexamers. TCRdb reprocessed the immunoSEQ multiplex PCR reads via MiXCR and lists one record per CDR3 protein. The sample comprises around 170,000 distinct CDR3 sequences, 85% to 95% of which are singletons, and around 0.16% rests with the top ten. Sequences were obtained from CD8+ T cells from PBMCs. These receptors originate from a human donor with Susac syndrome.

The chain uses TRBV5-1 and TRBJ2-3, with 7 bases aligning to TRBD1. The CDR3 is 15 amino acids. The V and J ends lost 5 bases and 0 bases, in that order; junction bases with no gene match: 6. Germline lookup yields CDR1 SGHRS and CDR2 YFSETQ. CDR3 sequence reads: CASRPPGQSTDTQYF. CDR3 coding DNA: TGCGCCAGCAGGCCTCCGGGACAGAGCACAGATACGCAGTATTTT.

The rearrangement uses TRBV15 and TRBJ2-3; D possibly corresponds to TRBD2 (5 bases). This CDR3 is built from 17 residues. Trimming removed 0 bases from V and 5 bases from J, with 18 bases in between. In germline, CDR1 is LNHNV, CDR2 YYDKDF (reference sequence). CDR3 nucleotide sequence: TGTGCCACCAGCAGAGATCTCCCTAGCCAGTCTGGAGATACGCAGTATTTT. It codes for CATSRDLPSQSGDTQYF.

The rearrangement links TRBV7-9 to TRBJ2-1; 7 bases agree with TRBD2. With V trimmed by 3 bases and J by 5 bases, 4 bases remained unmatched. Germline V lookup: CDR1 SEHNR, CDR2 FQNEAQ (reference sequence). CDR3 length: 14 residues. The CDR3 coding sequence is TGTGCCAGCAGCTTCCCCGGGGGGAACAATGAGCAGTTCTTC. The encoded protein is CASSFPGGNNEQFF.

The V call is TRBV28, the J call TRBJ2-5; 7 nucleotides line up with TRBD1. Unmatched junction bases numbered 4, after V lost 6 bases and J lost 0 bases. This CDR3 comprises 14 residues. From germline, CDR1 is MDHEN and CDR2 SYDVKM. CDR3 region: CASRGGQYQETQYF. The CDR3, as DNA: TGTGCCAGCAGAGGGGGACAGTACCAAGAGACCCAGTACTTC. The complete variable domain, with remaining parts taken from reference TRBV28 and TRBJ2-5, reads DVKVTQSSRYLVKRTGEKVFLECVQDMDHENMFWYRQDPGLGLRLIYFSYDVKMKEKGDIPEGYSVSREKKERFSLILESASTNQTSMYLCASRGGQYQETQYFGPGTRLLVL.

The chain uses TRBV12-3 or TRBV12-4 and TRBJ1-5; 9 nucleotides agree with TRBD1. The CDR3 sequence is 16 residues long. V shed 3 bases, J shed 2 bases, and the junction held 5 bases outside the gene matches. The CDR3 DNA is TGTGCCAGCAGTTTGGGGGACAGGGTGGGCAATCAGCCCCAGCATTTT. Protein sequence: CASSLGDRVGNQPQHF.

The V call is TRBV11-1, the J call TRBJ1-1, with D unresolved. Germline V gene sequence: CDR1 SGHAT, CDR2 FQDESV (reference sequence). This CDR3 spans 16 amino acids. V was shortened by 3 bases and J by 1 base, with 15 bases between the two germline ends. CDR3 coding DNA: TGTGCCAGCAGCTTTCTTGGACCGGGAACGAACACTGAAGCTTTCTTT. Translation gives CASSFLGPGTNTEAFF.

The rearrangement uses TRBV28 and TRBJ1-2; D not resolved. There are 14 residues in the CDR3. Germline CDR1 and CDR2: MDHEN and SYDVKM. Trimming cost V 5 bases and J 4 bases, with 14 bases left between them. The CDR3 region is CASSLLDLPYGYTF. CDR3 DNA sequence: TGTGCCAGCAGTCTCCTAGACTTGCCCTATGGCTACACCTTC.

Here the CDR3 DNA reads TGTGCCAGCAGTCAGCCAGGGACAGACAACGAGCAGTACTTC. It is translated as CASSQPGTDNEQYF. The chain is built from TRBV14 and TRBJ2-7; 7 nucleotides match TRBD1. Germline lookup yields CDR1 SGHDN and CDR2 FVKESK. The CDR3 totals 14 residues. J was trimmed by 5 bases and V by 6 bases; bases with no gene match: 10.

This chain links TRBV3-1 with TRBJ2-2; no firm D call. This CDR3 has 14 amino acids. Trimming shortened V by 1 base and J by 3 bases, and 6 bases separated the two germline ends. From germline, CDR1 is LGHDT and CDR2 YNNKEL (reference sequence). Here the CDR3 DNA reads TGTGCCAGCAGCCAAGCTCCGGACACCGGGGAGCTGTTTTTT. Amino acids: CASSQAPDTGELFF.

CDR3 loop: CSASPGTGSEKLFF. CDR3 nucleotides: TGCAGTGCTTCCCCCGGGACAGGGAGTGAAAAACTGTTTTTT. The chain is built from TRBV20-1 and TRBJ1-4; TRBD1 matches at 9 bases. The CDR3 spans 14 residues. V shed 5 bases, J shed 7 bases, and the junction held 8 bases outside the gene matches. Germline V lookup: CDR1 DFQATT, CDR2 SNEGSKA (reference sequence).

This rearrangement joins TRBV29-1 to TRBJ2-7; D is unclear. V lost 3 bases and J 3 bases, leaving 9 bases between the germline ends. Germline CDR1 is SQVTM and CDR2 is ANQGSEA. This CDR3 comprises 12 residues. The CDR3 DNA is TGCAGCGTTGAGGGCGAGTACTACGAGCAGTACTTC. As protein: CSVEGEYYEQYF.

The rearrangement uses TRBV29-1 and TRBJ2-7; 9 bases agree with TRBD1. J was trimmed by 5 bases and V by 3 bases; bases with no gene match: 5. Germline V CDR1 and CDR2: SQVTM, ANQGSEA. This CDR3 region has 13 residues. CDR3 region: CSVEHRGRDEQYF. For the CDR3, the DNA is TGCAGCGTTGAGCACAGGGGGCGGGACGAGCAGTACTTC.

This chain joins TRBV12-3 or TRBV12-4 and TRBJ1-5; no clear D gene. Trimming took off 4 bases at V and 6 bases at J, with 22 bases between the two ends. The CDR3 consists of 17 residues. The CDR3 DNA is TGTGCCAGCAGTTCCCAAGCGGACTCAATTTGGGGTCAGCCCCAGCATTTT. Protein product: CASSSQADSIWGQPQHF.

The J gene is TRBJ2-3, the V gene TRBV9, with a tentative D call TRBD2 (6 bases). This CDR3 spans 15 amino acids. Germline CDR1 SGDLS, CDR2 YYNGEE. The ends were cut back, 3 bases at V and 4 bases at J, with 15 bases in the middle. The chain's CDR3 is CASSAVTGGSDTQYF. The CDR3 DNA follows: TGTGCCAGCAGCGCGGTGACCGGAGGGTCAGATACGCAGTATTTT.

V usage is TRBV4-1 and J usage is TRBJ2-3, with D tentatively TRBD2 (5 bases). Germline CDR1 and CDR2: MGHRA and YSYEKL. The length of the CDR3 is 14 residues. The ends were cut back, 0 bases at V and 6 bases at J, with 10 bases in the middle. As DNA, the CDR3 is TGCGCCAGCAGCCAAGAAGGAAGAGGGGATACGCAGTATTTT. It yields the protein CASSQEGRGDTQYF.